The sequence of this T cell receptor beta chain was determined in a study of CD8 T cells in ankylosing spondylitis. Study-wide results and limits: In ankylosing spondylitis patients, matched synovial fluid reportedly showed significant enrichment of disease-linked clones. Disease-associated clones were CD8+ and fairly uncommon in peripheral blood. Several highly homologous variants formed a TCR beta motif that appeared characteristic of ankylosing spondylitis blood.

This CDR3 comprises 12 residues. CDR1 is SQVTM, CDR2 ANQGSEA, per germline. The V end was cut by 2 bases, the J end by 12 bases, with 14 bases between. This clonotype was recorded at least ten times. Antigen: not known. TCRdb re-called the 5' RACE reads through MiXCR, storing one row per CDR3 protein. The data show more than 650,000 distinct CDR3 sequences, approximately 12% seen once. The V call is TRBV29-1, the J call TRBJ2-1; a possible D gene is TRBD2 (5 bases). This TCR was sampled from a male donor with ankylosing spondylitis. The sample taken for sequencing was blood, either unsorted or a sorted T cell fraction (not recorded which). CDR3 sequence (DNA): TGCAGCGTTGAAATCGGTGCAGGAGGGCAGTTCTTC. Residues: CSVEIGAGGQFF.